This T cell receptor beta chain was captured in a study of CD8 T cells in ankylosing spondylitis. Overall study results and limits: Seemingly distinctive of ankylosing spondylitis blood was a TCR beta motif formed by eight highly homologous variants. Reportedly, disease-linked clones are significantly enriched in ankylosing spondylitis patients' matched synovial fluid.

Germline V gene sequence: CDR1 SGHAT, CDR2 FQNNGV. Trimming removed 1 base from V and 6 bases from J; junction bases left unmatched: 12. This CDR3 contains 19 residues. This clonotype was found a few times. Its antigen is not known. TCRdb re-derived calls from the 5' RACE reads in MiXCR, one entry per CDR3 protein. The sample includes approximately 150,000 distinct CDR3 sequences, about a sixth of them seen just once. The sequence came from a male donor with ankylosing spondylitis. The rearrangement uses TRBV11-2 and TRBJ2-1; 13 positions match TRBD2. The source material was blood, either unsorted or a sorted T cell fraction (not recorded which). The CDR3 nucleotides are TGTGCCAGCAGCTTAGTGGGGACTAGCGGGATTACGGGTTCCAATGAGCAGTTCTTC. Translated, it gives CASSLVGTSGITGSNEQFF.